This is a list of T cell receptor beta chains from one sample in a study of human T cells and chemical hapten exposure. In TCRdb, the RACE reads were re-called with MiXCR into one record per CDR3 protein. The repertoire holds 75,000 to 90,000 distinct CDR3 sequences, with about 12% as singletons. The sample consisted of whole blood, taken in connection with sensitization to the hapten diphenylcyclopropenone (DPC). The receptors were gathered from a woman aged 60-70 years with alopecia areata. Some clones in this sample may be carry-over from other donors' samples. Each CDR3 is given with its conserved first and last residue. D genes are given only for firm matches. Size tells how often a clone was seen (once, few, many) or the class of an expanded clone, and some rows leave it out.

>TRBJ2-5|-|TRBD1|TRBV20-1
TGCGGTGCTGTCCCGCCCCGGACAGGGGTACAAGAGACCCAGTACTTC
CGAVPPRTGVQETQYF
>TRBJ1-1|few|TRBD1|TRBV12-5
TGTGCTAGTGGGCTCCCCCCCCGAACAGGGGAGTACACTGAAGCTTTCTTT
CASGLPPRTGEYTEAFF
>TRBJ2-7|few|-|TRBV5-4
TGTGCCAGCAGCTTTGTACCAGGGGCCTCCTACGAGCAGTACTTC
CASSFVPGASYEQYF
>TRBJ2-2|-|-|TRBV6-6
TGTGCCAGTACCTGGGGCACCGGGGAGCTGTTTTTT
CASTWGTGELFF
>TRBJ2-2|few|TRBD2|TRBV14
TGTGCCAGCAGCCACGCGGGGGTCTGGACCGGGGAGCTGTTTTTT
CASSHAGVWTGELFF
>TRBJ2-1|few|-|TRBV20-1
TGCAGTGCTAGATTCCGGGGGCCGACTTCGGGCAATGAGCAGTTCTTC
CSARFRGPTSGNEQFF
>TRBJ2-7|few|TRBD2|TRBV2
TGTGCCAGCAGGGGGACTAGCGGGGGCTACGAGCAGTACTTC
CASRGTSGGYEQYF
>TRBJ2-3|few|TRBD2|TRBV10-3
TGTGCCATCAGCCCCCAACGAGCTAGCGGGGTGTTCACAGATACGCAGTATTTT
CAISPQRASGVFTDTQYF
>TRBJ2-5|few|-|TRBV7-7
TGTGCTAGCAGCCGCGGACTCCCATACCAAGAGACCCAGTACTTC
CASSRGLPYQETQYF
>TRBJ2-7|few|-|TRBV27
TGTGCCAGCAGCCTGGCCCGGGGGGCCGAGCAGTACTTC
CASSLARGAEQYF
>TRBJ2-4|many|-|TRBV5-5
TGTGCCAGCAGCTTGGCGGTCGGAGCCAAAAACATTCAGTACTTC
CASSLAVGAKNIQYF
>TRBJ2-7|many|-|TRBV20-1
TGCAGTGCTAGAGATGGGATTGGGCAGTACTTC
CSARDGIGQYF
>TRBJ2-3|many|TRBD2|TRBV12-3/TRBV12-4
TGTGCCAGCAGACCTTTTGGGACTAGCGGGGGGGCCAACACAGATACGCAGTATTTT
CASRPFGTSGGANTDTQYF
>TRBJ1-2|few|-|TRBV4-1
TGCGCCAGCAGCCAAGATGGCTTCACAGGGTTTCACTATGGCTACACCTTC
CASSQDGFTGFHYGYTF
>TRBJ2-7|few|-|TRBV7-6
TGTGCCAGCAGCCCCTTTCGTGGCAGGGCCTACGAGCAGTACTTC
CASSPFRGRAYEQYF
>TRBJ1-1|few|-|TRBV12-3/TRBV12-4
TGTGCCAGCAGTTTCGGCTGGACTGAAGCTTTCTTT
CASSFGWTEAFF
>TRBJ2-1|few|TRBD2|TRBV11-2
TGTGCCAGCAGCTTAGGCGGGGGGCTGGATTACAATGAGCAGTTCTTC
CASSLGGGLDYNEQFF
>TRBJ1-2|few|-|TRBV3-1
TGTGCCAGCAGCCAAAACGGGAACTATGGCTACACCTTC
CASSQNGNYGYTF
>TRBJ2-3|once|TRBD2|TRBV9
TGTGCCAGCAGCACTAGCGGGGTGGATACGCAGTATTTT
CASSTSGVDTQYF
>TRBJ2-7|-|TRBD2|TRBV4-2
TGTGCCAGCAGCCCAGATACCGGGACTAGCGGACACGAGCAGTACTTC
CASSPDTGTSGHEQYF
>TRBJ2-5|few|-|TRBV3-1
TGTGCCAGCAGCCCGTCAGGGGAAGAGACCCAGTACTTC
CASSPSGEETQYF
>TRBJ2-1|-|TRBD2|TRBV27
TGTGCCAGCAGGCTGGGGGGGTGGTTCTTC
CASRLGGWFF
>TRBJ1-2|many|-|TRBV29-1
TGCAGCGTTGAAAAAGGCATCGACTATGGCTACACCTTC
CSVEKGIDYGYTF
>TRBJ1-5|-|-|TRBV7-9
TGTGCCAGCAGCTTAGTTGAGACAGCCTACAATCAGCCCCAGCATTTT
CASSLVETAYNQPQHF
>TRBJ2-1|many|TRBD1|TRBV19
TGTGCCAGTAGAGAGGGGGCCTCCTACAATGAGCAGTTCTTC
CASREGASYNEQFF
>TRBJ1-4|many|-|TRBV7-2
TGTGCCAGCAGCTTTCAGTCAGGCTCAACTAATGAAAAACTGTTTTTT
CASSFQSGSTNEKLFF
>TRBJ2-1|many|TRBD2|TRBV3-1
TGTGCCAGCAGCCAAGAATCGACTAGCGGGTCCGCCTACAATGAGCAGTTCTTC
CASSQESTSGSAYNEQFF
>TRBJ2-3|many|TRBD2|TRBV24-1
TGTGCCACCAGTGATGGGACTAGCGGGAGGTGGAGCACAGATACGCAGTATTTT
CATSDGTSGRWSTDTQYF
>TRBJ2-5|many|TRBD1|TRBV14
TGTGCCAGCAGCCAACAACCAGGGGGCGCGGGTCAAGAGACCCAGTACTTC
CASSQQPGGAGQETQYF
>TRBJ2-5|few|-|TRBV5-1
TGCGCCAGCAGCTTGGCCCTCGGAAGTCAAGAGACCCAGTACTTC
CASSLALGSQETQYF
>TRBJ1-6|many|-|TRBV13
TGTGCCAGCACCACGGACGGCTCCTATAATTCACCCCTCCACTTT
CASTTDGSYNSPLHF
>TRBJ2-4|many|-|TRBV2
TGTGCCAGCAGTGAGAACTATCTTGCGGTGGACTTC
CASSENYLAVDF
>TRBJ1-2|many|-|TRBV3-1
TGTGCCAGCAGCGTCGGCTTAGATGGCTACACCTTC
CASSVGLDGYTF
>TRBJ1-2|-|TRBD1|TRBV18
TGTGCCAGCTCAACGGACAGGGGTACCTATGGCTACACCTTC
CASSTDRGTYGYTF
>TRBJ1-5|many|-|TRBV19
TGTGCCAGTAGTACTGACAGTAGTCAGCCCCAGCATTTT
CASSTDSSQPQHF
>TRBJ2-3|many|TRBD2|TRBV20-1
TGCAGTGCTAGACTAGCGGGGACCACAGATACGCAGTATTTT
CSARLAGTTDTQYF
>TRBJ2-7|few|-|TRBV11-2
TGTGCCAGCAGCCAAGAGGATTCAGCGCAGTACTTC
CASSQEDSAQYF
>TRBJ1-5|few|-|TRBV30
TGTGCCTGGAGTGCCATCGATGGCAATCAGCCCCAGCATTTT
CAWSAIDGNQPQHF
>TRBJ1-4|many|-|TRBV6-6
TGTGCCAGCAGTTACGGGTCGGAAAAACTGTTTTTT
CASSYGSEKLFF
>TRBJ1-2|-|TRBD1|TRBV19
TGTGCCAGTAGTATAGCGACAACAGGGGGCCACAACTATGGCTACACCTTC
CASSIATTGGHNYGYTF
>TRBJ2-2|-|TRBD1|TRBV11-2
TGTGCCAGCAGCAAACTACCAGGGACAGATACCGGGGAGCTGTTTTTT
CASSKLPGTDTGELFF
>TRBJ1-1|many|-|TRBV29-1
TGCAGCGTTGCCGGCGGATCTCCGGGAGCTTTCTTT
CSVAGGSPGAFF
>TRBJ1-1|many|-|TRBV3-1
TGTGCCAGCAGCCAAGGGGACCGGGGACAAGCTTTCTTT
CASSQGDRGQAFF
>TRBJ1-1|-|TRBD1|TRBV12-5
TGTGCTAGTGGTCTCTCCTCCGGGACAGCAGAGAACACTGAAGCTTTCTTT
CASGLSSGTAENTEAFF
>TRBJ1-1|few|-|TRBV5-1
TGCGCCAGCAACGTAGGGAGTTCTGGCACTGAAGCTTTCTTT
CASNVGSSGTEAFF
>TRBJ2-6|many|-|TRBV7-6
TGTGCCAGCAGCTTAAGGAATAGGGCCAACGTCCTGACTTTC
CASSLRNRANVLTF
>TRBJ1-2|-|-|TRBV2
TGTGCCAGCAGTCACTGGGACGCATTCACCCCCTTC
CASSHWDAFTPF
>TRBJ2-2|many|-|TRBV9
TGTGCCAGCAGCGGGGACACCGGGGAGCTGTTTTTT
CASSGDTGELFF
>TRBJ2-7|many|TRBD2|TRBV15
TGTGCCACCAGCAGAGATCGGGGGGGAGCCGAGCAGTACTTC
CATSRDRGGAEQYF